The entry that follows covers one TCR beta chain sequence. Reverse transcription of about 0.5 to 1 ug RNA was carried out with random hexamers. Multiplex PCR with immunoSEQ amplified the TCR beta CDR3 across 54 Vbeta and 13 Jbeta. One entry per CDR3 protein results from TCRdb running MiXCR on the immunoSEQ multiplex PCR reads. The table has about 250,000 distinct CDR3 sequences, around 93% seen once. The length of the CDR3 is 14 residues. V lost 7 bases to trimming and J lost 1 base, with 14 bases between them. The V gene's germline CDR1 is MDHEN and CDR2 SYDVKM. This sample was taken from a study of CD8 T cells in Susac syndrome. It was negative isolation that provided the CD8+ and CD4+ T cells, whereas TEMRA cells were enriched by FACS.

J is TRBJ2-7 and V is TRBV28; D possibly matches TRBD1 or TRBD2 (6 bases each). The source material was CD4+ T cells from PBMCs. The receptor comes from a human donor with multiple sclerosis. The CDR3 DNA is TGTGCCAGCACCGGGGGCGGGGCTTCCTACGAGCAGTACTTC. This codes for CASTGGGASYEQYF.